These T cell receptor beta chains were read from a single sample in a study of cytomegalovirus exposure and HLA in healthy donors. Clones were read by immunoSEQ multiplex PCR, and TCRdb kept only the in-frame ones, dropping some. The sample records a few hundred thousand clones, about 74% being singletons. The sample comprised PBMCs. The receptors shown here come from a woman aged 25 to 39 in good health and CMV-seronegative. The conserved cysteine and the conserved F or W are not part of the CDR3 here. The order of the fields is CDR3 protein, J gene, V gene, CDR3 length, clone size. The size field is filled for only some rows; it gives once, few, many or a size class.

cdr3_aa: ASSPREGTNEKLF; j_call: TRBJ1-4; v_call: TRBV18; cdr3_length: 13; clone_size: .
cdr3_aa: ARTGLIPYNSPLH; j_call: TRBJ1-6; v_call: TRBV5-1; cdr3_length: 13; clone_size: .
cdr3_aa: ASSKLAGGGGETQY; j_call: TRBJ2-5; v_call: TRBV28; cdr3_length: 14; clone_size: .
cdr3_aa: ASSPTERQETQY; j_call: TRBJ2-5; v_call: TRBV7-9; cdr3_length: 12; clone_size: .
cdr3_aa: ASSFEEGALKAF; j_call: TRBJ1-1; v_call: TRBV5-1; cdr3_length: 12; clone_size: .
cdr3_aa: ASSDPGGLF; j_call: TRBJ1-4; v_call: TRBV6-1; cdr3_length: 9; clone_size: few
cdr3_aa: ASSPLAPSVTEAF; j_call: TRBJ1-1; v_call: TRBV9; cdr3_length: 13; clone_size: .
cdr3_aa: ASSQTSTSTDTQY; j_call: TRBJ2-3; v_call: TRBV5-4; cdr3_length: 13; clone_size: .
cdr3_aa: ASSSRTGGPGELF; j_call: TRBJ2-2; v_call: TRBV27; cdr3_length: 13; clone_size: .
cdr3_aa: ASSFQRYEQY; j_call: TRBJ2-7; v_call: TRBV11-2; cdr3_length: 10; clone_size: .
cdr3_aa: ASSGRTGLLATNEKLF; j_call: TRBJ1-4; v_call: TRBV11-3; cdr3_length: 16; clone_size: .
cdr3_aa: ASGRGGDYEQY; j_call: .; v_call: TRBV9; cdr3_length: 11; clone_size: .
cdr3_aa: AISEPSNYEQY; j_call: TRBJ2-7; v_call: TRBV10-3; cdr3_length: 11; clone_size: .
cdr3_aa: ATSQDPGDYGYT; j_call: TRBJ1-2; v_call: TRBV15; cdr3_length: 12; clone_size: once
cdr3_aa: AWSRQGGTEAF; j_call: TRBJ1-1; v_call: TRBV30; cdr3_length: 11; clone_size: .
cdr3_aa: ASSPIAESRELF; j_call: TRBJ2-2; v_call: TRBV18; cdr3_length: 12; clone_size: .
cdr3_aa: ASSQREGGRLF; j_call: TRBJ1-4; v_call: TRBV27; cdr3_length: 11; clone_size: few
cdr3_aa: AISWGQGSTDTQY; j_call: TRBJ2-3; v_call: TRBV10-3; cdr3_length: 13; clone_size: .
cdr3_aa: ASREDTPETEQY; j_call: TRBJ2-7; v_call: TRBV6-1; cdr3_length: 12; clone_size: .
cdr3_aa: ASSYPGAGNTGELF; j_call: TRBJ2-2; v_call: TRBV6-5; cdr3_length: 14; clone_size: .
cdr3_aa: ASSPWTGGYDEAF; j_call: TRBJ1-1; v_call: TRBV27; cdr3_length: 13; clone_size: few
cdr3_aa: ASSRDSVSANTGELF; j_call: TRBJ2-2; v_call: TRBV4-2; cdr3_length: 15; clone_size: .
cdr3_aa: ATSLNLAGGQTQNEQF; j_call: TRBJ2-1; v_call: TRBV11-3; cdr3_length: 16; clone_size: .
cdr3_aa: ASSPEEGYGYT; j_call: TRBJ1-2; v_call: TRBV18; cdr3_length: 11; clone_size: .